These 6 T cell receptor beta chains were all obtained from the same sample, sequenced in a study of T cells expressing NK-cell markers (TCRdb year 2020). Libraries were constructed by 5' RACE. Sequencing was carried out with an Illumina HiSeq 2000. The reads went through TCRdb reprocessing, and each CDR3 protein sequence gets one entry with no DNA. Per the sample table, the count is around 21,000 distinct CDR3 sequences. The ten most abundant clones make up over 50% of the sample. Sequencing input: blood T cells: a sorted CD56 or NKG2C T cell subset, CD4+ or CD8+ T cells, or bulk PBMC T cells (not recorded which). The receptors here all came from a man aged 18-70 years in good health.

The chain recombines TRBV5-1 with TRBJ1-1; TCRdb returns TRBD1, unconfirmable since there is no DNA. The germline V gene encodes CDR1 SGHRS and CDR2 YFSETQ. This CDR3 is 15 amino acids long. The CDR3 loop is CASSLGAGVDGEAFF.

The chain joins TRBV12-3 or TRBV12-4 to TRBJ2-3; without DNA, the TCRdb call of TRBD2 cannot be checked. This CDR3 spans 16 amino acids. The CDR3 protein is CASSFFTGGPADTQYF.

The V and J genes are TRBV6-5 and TRBJ2-2; TCRdb lists TRBD1, though no DNA is available to test this call. The CDR3 runs to 18 residues. Per the germline V gene, CDR1 is MNHEY and CDR2 is SVGAGI. Here the CDR3 reads CASSPYRSPGRVTGELFF.

The chain links TRBV6-1 to TRBJ1-1; without DNA, the TCRdb call of TRBD1 cannot be checked. Germline lookup yields CDR1 MNHNS and CDR2 SASEGT. The CDR3 runs 15 residues. The chain's CDR3 is CASRPGRGENTEAFF.

The rearrangement uses TRBV20-1 and TRBJ2-4. The CDR3 length is 14 residues. Germline CDR1 DFQATT, CDR2 SNEGSKA (reference sequence). The chain's CDR3 is CSAGDILAKNIQYF.

The chain couples TRBV7-2 to TRBJ1-5; TCRdb's D gene call, TRBD1, goes unchecked for lack of DNA. The CDR3 has 12 amino acids. In germline, CDR1 is SGHTA, CDR2 FQGNSA. CDR3 sequence: CASSNPGQPQHF.